The clone carrying this T cell receptor (delta chain) is medium-sized within its sample. TCRdb re-called the reads through CATT. Of about 5,200 delta-chain clones listed, 3% to 4% are singletons. The sample belongs to a study of gamma-delta chains in newborns, infants, children. At the level of the study: Microbial exposure reportedly drives polyclonal innate γδ T cell expansion after birth.

In germline, CDR1 is GEAIGNYY, CDR2 EKD. This CDR3 is 18 amino acids long. V was clipped by 1 base and J by 0 bases, with 12 bases between them. This clonotype originated in a child who was a newborn, infant or young child, either healthy, febrile or measles-vaccinated (not recorded which). Input material: blood. The rearrangement links TRDV2 to TRDJ3; D perhaps matches TRDD3 (5 bases). For the CDR3, the DNA is TGTGCCTGTGACACGGCTGGGCCCAGCTCCTGGGACACCCGACAGATGTTTTTC. Amino acids: CACDTAGPSSWDTRQMFF.